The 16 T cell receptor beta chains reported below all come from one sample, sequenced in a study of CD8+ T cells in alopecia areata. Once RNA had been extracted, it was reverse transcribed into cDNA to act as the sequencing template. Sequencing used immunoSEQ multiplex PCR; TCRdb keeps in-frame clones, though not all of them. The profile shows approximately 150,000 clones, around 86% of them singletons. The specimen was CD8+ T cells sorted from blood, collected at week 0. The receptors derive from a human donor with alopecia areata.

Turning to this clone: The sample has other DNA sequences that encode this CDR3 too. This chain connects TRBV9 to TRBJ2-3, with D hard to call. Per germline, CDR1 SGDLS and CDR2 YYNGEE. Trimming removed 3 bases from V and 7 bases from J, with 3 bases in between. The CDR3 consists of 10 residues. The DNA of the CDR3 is TGTGCCAGCAGCGGCAATACGCAGTATTTT. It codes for CASSGNTQYF.

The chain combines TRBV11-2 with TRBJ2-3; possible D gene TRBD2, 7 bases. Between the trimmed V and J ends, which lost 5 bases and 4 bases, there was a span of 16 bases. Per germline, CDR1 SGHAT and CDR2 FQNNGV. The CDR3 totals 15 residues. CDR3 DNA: TGTGCCAGCAGCCCCCTGGGGGGGCCGGCAGATACGCAGTATTTT. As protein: CASSPLGGPADTQYF.

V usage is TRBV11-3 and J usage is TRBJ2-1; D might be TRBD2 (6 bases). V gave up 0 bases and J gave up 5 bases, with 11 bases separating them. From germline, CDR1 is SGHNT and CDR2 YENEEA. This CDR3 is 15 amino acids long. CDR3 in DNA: TGTGCCAGCAGCTTAGATCGGGACTCAGACAATGAGCAGTTCTTC. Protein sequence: CASSLDRDSDNEQFF.

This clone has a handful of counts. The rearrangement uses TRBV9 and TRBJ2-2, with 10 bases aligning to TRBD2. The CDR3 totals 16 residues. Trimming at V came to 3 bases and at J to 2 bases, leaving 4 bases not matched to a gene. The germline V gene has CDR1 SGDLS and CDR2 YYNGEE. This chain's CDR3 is CASSATSGINTGELFF. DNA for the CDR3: TGTGCCAGCAGCGCCACTAGCGGGATAAACACCGGGGAGCTGTTTTTT.

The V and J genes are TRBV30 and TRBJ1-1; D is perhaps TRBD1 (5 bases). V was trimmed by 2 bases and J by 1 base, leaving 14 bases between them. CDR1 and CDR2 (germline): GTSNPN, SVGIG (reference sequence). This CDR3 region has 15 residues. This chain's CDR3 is CAWSPPTQGNTEAFF. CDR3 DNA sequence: TGTGCCTGGAGTCCTCCGACTCAGGGGAACACTGAAGCTTTCTTT.

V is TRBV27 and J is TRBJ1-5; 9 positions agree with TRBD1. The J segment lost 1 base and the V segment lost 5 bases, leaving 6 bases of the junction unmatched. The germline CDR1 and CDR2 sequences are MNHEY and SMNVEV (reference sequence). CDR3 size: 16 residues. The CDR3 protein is CASSHRGRGSNQPQHF. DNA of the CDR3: TGTGCCAGCAGTCACAGGGGGCGAGGGAGCAATCAGCCCCAGCATTTT.

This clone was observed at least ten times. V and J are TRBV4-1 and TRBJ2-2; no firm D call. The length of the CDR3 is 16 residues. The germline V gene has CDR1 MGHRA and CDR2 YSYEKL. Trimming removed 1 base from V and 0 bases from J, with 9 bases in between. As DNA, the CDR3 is TGCGCCAGCAGCCAAGGACCCGTAGCGAACACCGGGGAGCTGTTTTTT. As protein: CASSQGPVANTGELFF.

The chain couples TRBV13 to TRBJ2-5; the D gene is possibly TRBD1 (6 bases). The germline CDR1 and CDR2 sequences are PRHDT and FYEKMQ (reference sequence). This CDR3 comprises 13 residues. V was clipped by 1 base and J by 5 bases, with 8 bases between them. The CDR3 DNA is TGTGCCAGCAGCTTAGCACAGGGTGAGACCCAGTACTTC. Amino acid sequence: CASSLAQGETQYF.

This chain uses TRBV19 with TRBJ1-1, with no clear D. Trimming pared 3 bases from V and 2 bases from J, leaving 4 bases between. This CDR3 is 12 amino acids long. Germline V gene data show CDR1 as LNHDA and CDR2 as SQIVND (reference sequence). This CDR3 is CASSMHNTEAFF. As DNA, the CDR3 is TGTGCCAGTAGTATGCATAACACTGAAGCTTTCTTT.

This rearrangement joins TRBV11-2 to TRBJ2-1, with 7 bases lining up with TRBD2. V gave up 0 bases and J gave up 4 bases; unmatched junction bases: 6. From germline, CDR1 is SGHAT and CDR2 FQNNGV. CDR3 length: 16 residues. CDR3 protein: CASSLEFSGKYNEQFF. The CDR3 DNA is TGTGCCAGCAGCTTAGAGTTCAGCGGGAAATACAATGAGCAGTTCTTC.

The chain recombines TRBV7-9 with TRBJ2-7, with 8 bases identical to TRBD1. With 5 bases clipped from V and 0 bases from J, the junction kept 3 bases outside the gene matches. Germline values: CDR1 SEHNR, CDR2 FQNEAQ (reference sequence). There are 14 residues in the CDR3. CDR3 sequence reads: CASSGTGNSYEQYF. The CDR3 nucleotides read TGTGCCAGCAGCGGGACAGGCAACTCCTACGAGCAGTACTTC. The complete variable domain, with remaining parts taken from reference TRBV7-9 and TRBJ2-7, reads DTGVSQNPRHKITKRGQNVTFRCDPISEHNRLYWYRQTLGQGPEFLTYFQNEAQLEKSRLLSDRFSAERPKGSFSTLEIQRTEQGDSAMYLCASSGTGNSYEQYFGPGTRLTVT.

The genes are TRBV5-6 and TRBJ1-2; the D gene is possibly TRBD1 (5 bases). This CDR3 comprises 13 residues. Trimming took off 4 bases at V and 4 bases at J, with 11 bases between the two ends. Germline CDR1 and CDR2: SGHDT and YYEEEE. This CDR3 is CASSPGTPYGYTF. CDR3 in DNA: TGTGCCAGCAGCCCTGGGACGCCCTATGGCTACACCTTC.

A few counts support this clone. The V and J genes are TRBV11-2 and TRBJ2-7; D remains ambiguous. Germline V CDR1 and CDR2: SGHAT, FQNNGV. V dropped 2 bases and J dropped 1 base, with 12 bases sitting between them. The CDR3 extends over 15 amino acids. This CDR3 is CASSLTLRKSYEQYF. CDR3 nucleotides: TGTGCCAGCAGCTTAACTCTGCGGAAGTCCTACGAGCAGTACTTC.

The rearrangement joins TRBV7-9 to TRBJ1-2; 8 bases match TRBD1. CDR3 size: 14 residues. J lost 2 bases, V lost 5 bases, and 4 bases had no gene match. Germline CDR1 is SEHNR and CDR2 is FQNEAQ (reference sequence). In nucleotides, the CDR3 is TGTGCCAGCAGCGAGACAGGGGACAACTATGGCTACACCTTC. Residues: CASSETGDNYGYTF.

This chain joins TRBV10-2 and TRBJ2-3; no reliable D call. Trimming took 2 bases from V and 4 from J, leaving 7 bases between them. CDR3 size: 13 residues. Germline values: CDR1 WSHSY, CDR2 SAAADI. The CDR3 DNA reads TGCGCCAGCAGTGAGATAGTGGCAGATACGCAGTATTTT. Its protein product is CASSEIVADTQYF.

The CDR3 is CAGLNGASGANQETQYF. CDR3 in DNA: TGTGCCGGCCTAAACGGGGCTAGCGGTGCCAACCAAGAGACCCAGTACTTC. The chain recombines TRBV27 with TRBJ2-5; 7 bases fit TRBD2. The germline V gene has CDR1 MNHEY and CDR2 SMNVEV (reference sequence). Trimming removed 11 bases from V and 0 bases from J; junction bases left unmatched: 18. The CDR3 contains 17 residues.